The 19 T cell receptor beta chains listed next were all sequenced from one sample in a study of T cells in Graves' hyperthyroidism and ophthalmopathy. Researchers amplified the TCR beta CDR3 regions from RNA transcripts. With the HTBI primer set, the TCR CDR3 went through a first round of RT-PCR. TCRdb re-called the multiplex PCR reads with MiXCR, one entry per CDR3 protein. The profile shows some 550,000 distinct CDR3 sequences, around 16% of them singletons. Sequencing input: blood. These receptors were obtained from a woman in her thirties or forties with Graves' ophthalmopathy.

This clonotype was observed a few times. This rearrangement joins TRBV18 to TRBJ2-3; unclear D gene. The CDR3 is 13 amino acids. From germline, CDR1 is KGHSH and CDR2 LQKENI. V was trimmed by 7 bases and J by 0 bases, leaving 8 bases between them. CDR3 coding DNA: TGTGCCAGCTTCACGGCTAGCACAGATACGCAGTATTTT. It is translated as CASFTASTDTQYF.

The table lists this clonotype with many counts. V usage is TRBV20-1 and J usage is TRBJ1-2, with TRBD1 identical over 10 bases. The germline CDR1 and CDR2 sequences are DFQATT and SNEGSKA (reference sequence). This CDR3 comprises 14 residues. V shed 0 bases, J shed 12 bases, and the junction held 10 bases outside the gene matches. Here the CDR3 reads CSARDDRGPGNHTF. The CDR3 DNA sequence: TGCAGTGCTAGAGACGACAGGGGGCCCGGGAATCACACCTTC.

The V call is TRBV27, the J call TRBJ1-1; 8 nucleotides match TRBD1. The CDR3 runs to 13 residues. V shed 4 bases, J shed 7 bases, and the junction held 5 bases outside the gene matches. Germline CDR1 MNHEY, CDR2 SMNVEV (reference sequence). The CDR3 nucleotides are TGTGCCAGCAGTTCCATACAGGGGGATGAAGCTTTCTTT. Its protein product is CASSSIQGDEAFF.

This chain connects TRBV11-2 to TRBJ1-1, with D possibly TRBD1 on 5 matching bases. This CDR3 is built from 13 residues. Germline CDR1 and CDR2: SGHAT and FQNNGV. V was trimmed by 5 bases and J by 5 bases, leaving 12 bases between them. CDR3 residues: CASSAGTRTEAFF. The CDR3 DNA follows: TGTGCCAGCAGCGCGGGGACTCGAACTGAAGCTTTCTTT.

The gene calls are TRBV29-1 and TRBJ2-5, with TRBD2 matching over 11 bases. The germline V gene encodes CDR1 SQVTM and CDR2 ANQGSEA. The CDR3 runs 17 residues. The V and J ends lost 7 bases and 3 bases, in that order; junction bases with no gene match: 16. The DNA for the CDR3 is TGCAGCGCCCGAGGGTTAGCGGGAGGGGGGCCAAAAGAGACCCAGTACTTC. Amino acids: CSARGLAGGGPKETQYF.

This clonotype was observed a few times. The genes are TRBV5-6 and TRBJ2-3, with 10 bases aligning to TRBD1. CDR3 size: 16 residues. V lost 3 bases to trimming and J lost 6 bases; unmatched junction nucleotides: 10. CDR1 and CDR2 from the germline V gene are SGHDT and YYEEEE. CDR3 region: CASSSSGTGEFDTQYF. CDR3 coding DNA: TGTGCCAGCAGCTCATCCGGGACAGGGGAGTTCGATACGCAGTATTTT.

About this clonotype itself: A read error may account for a junction end that differs from germline. The chain is built from TRBV18 and TRBJ2-5, with 8 nucleotides matching TRBD1. The CDR3 is 15 residues long. The V gene's germline CDR1 is KGHSH and CDR2 LQKENI. The chain's CDR3 is CASSPQGGTQETQYF. As DNA, the CDR3 is TGTGCCAGCTCTCCACAGGGGGGAACCCAAGAGACCCAGTACTTC.

The rearrangement uses TRBV7-8 and TRBJ1-1; D not certain. Trimming stripped 3 bases from V and 2 bases from J, with 7 bases between. This CDR3 is built from 13 residues. The germline gives CDR1 SGHVS, CDR2 FQNEAQ. DNA for the CDR3: TGTGCCAGCAGCTTCTATGACAACACTGAAGCTTTCTTT. Its translation is CASSFYDNTEAFF.

This clonotype was detected many times. The chain has TRBV28 and TRBJ2-7; 15 bases align to TRBD2. Losses at the gene ends were 4 bases for V and 5 bases for J; bases not matched to a gene: 3. CDR1 and CDR2 from the germline V gene are MDHEN and SYDVKM. The CDR3 sequence is 15 residues long. CDR3 in amino acids: CASSSGTSGRHEQYF. The CDR3 nucleotides are TGTGCCAGCAGTTCCGGGACTAGCGGGAGGCACGAGCAGTACTTC.

A few counts support this clonotype. The chain joins TRBV6-1 to TRBJ2-7, with D possibly matching TRBD2 (5 bases). V lost 6 bases and J lost 5, with 23 bases in between. In germline, CDR1 is MNHNS, CDR2 SASEGT. This CDR3 has 16 residues. The CDR3 DNA reads as TGTGCCAGCAGCCGGACTGAAGTTGTTGCTGTGGACGAGCAGTACTTC. Protein: CASSRTEVVAVDEQYF.

The chain recombines TRBV6-1 with TRBJ1-2; D is unresolved. CDR1 is MNHNS, CDR2 SASEGT, per germline. The CDR3 totals 13 residues. With 2 bases removed from V and 8 bases from J, the gap between germline ends came to 12 bases. The chain's CDR3 is CASSESGNGGYTF. DNA of the CDR3: TGTGCCAGCAGTGAATCTGGGAACGGGGGCTACACCTTC.

This rearrangement joins TRBV5-4 to TRBJ2-1; D remains unclear. Trimming removed 1 base at V and 0 bases at J, with 11 bases between. Looked up from germline, CDR1 is SGHNT and CDR2 is YYREEE (reference sequence). The CDR3 sequence is 16 residues long. The CDR3 DNA is TGTGCCAGCAGCTTGCGTTGGCTTAGCTCCTACAATGAGCAGTTCTTC. As protein: CASSLRWLSSYNEQFF.

The chain has TRBV28 and TRBJ2-7, with a possible D match to TRBD2 (5 bases). This CDR3 comprises 15 residues. The germline V and J ends were trimmed by 11 bases and 3 bases, with 23 bases remaining between them. Germline-derived CDR1 and CDR2 are MDHEN and SYDVKM. DNA of the CDR3: TGTGCCGGATCCTCCGTGGGAGACCGATTCTACGAGCAGTACTTC. Translating gives CAGSSVGDRFYEQYF.

This clonotype was picked up many times. This chain joins TRBV20-1 and TRBJ1-5, with a possible D match to TRBD1 (5 bases). The V end lost 6 bases, the J end lost 0 bases, and 18 bases lay between the germline ends. There are 16 residues in the CDR3. Germline CDR1 and CDR2: DFQATT and SNEGSKA (reference sequence). The CDR3 region is CSAIRGITDSNQPQHF. The CDR3 DNA reads as TGCAGTGCGATCCGGGGGATTACTGATAGCAATCAGCCCCAGCATTTT.

This clonotype was observed at least ten times. The chain couples TRBV2 to TRBJ1-5; D gene unclear. Germline assignment: CDR1 SNHLY and CDR2 FYNNEI. The CDR3 runs to 14 residues. Trimming took off 4 bases at V and 1 base at J, with 8 bases between the two ends. CDR3 DNA: TGTGCCAGCAGTGGGGAGGCAAGCAATCAGCCCCAGCATTTT. This gives the protein CASSGEASNQPQHF.

This clonotype appeared a few times. The chain recombines TRBV18 with TRBJ2-7; 9 bases are shared with TRBD1. The V and J ends lost 3 bases and 2 bases, in that order; junction bases with no gene match: 5. The CDR3 totals 15 residues. Germline assignment: CDR1 KGHSH and CDR2 LQKENI. DNA of the CDR3: TGTGCCAGCTCACCGCTGGGACAGGGTCCCTACGAGCAGTACTTC. Encoded protein: CASSPLGQGPYEQYF.

This clonotype appeared a few times. Given a much more abundant clone one base away, this may be a read error. The chain employs TRBV12-3 or TRBV12-4 and TRBJ1-1; D is undetermined. CDR3 size: 16 residues. As DNA, the CDR3 is TGTGCCTGCAGTAAAGCCGGAGAGGTTCCGAACACTGAAGCTTTCTTT. Residues: CACSKAGEVPNTEAFF.

The table lists this clonotype with many counts. The chain combines TRBV12-3 or TRBV12-4 with TRBJ2-2, with a tentative D call TRBD1 (6 bases). Trimming stripped 5 bases from V and 6 bases from J, with 7 bases between. The CDR3 covers 12 residues. The CDR3 spells CASSPGAGELFF. The CDR3 bases are TGTGCCAGCAGTCCAGGGGCCGGGGAGCTGTTTTTT.

A few counts support this clonotype. J is TRBJ2-1 and V is TRBV2; D not certain. The V gene lost 1 base and the J gene lost 1 base, with 5 bases spanning the gap. The germline CDR1 and CDR2 sequences are SNHLY and FYNNEI. CDR3 length equals 14 residues. The CDR3 DNA is TGTGCCAGCAGTGAAGATTGGTCCTACAATGAGCAGTTCTTC. This codes for CASSEDWSYNEQFF.